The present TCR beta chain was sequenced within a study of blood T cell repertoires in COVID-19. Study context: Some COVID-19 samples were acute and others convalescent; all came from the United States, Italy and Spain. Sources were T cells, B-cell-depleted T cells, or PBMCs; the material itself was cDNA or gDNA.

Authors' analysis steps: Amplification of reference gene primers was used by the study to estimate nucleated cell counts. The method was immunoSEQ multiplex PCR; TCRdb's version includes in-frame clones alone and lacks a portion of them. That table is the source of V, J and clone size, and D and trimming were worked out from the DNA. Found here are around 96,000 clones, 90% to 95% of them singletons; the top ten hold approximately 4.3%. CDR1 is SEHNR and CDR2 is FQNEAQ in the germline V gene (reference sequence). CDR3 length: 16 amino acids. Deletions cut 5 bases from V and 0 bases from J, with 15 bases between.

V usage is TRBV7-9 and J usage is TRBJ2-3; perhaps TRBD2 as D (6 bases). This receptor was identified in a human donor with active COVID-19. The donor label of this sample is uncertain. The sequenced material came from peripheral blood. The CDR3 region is CASSAPTSPSTDTQYF. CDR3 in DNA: TGTGCCAGCAGCGCTCCTACTAGCCCTAGCACAGATACGCAGTATTTT.